This T cell receptor beta chain was recorded in a study of T-cell reconstitution after alpha-beta-depleted transplantation in children (dated by TCRdb to the mid-2010s). Study-wide context: Using TCR repertoire profiling, the study followed T-cell immune reconstitution in a quantitative way in children after TCRalphabeta/CD19-depleted allogeneic hematopoietic cell transplantation. Overall study outcomes, separate from this receptor: Apparently early alphabetaT-cell count recovery about two months after transplant reportedly relied on only several hundred rapidly expanded clones derived from non-depleted graft cells. In some patients, the high TCRbeta diversity seen at day 60 was put down to recipient T cells and intrathymic progenitors that had survived conditioning. Over subsequent months, a decline in hyperexpanded clone frequencies was noted, and after one year, T-cell counts and TCRbeta diversity were mostly ascribed to newly produced T cells.

The library relied on PCR. TCRdb lists the instrument as Illumina HiSeq 2500. Molecular barcoding was employed in the preparation of TCR libraries, with unique molecular identifiers being used to normalize TCRbeta repertoire quantification. TCRdb took the public reads, trimmed them with fastp at Q25, ran MiXCR for clone calling and kept in-frame beta chains. Each record represents a unique CDR3 protein, reported with the most common genes and DNA among its rows. This sample gives about 260,000 distinct CDR3 sequences in total; roughly 7.7% of them show up just once. Of the sample, 5% to 7% is held by the ten largest clones. Explained via the paper, the treatment or condition label denotes: allogeneic hematopoietic cell transplantation with graft depleted of TCRalphabeta T cells and CD19 B cells. TCRalphabeta/CD19-depleted allogeneic hematopoietic cell grafts were given to the transplant recipients, all of whom were children.

This clonotype was detected ten times or more. Its target antigen remains unknown. No much larger clonotype is one base removed from it; base qualities were not supplied. Its CDR3 holds 16 amino acids, cysteine through phenylalanine. Of the read, only the CDR3 DNA is kept; its 48 bases are in frame from base 1. At the junction V is shortened by 2 bases and J by 6 bases; bases outside the gene matches: 6. From the germline V gene (reference sequence), CDR1 is DFQATT and CDR2 is SNEGSKA. The chain was built from TRBV20-1 and TRBJ2-2, and TRBD2 matches 13 of the central bases. The receptor's source is a male patient aged 10 to 17 who had a stem cell transplant for acute lymphoblastic leukemia, so the T cells may come from the graft donor. The sample consisted of PBMCs, mostly from graft donor cells, taken 180 days after TCRalphabeta/CD19-depleted stem cell transplant. The DNA sequence follows: TGCAGTGCTAGACCCCCGGGACTAGCGGGGTCCGGGGAGCTGTTTTTT. Its coded protein is CSARPPGLAGSGELFF.